Sequencing of this T cell receptor beta chain was carried out in a study of blood T cells in healthy people across ages. About the research overall: There was about one barcoded beta molecule captured by template switching per two T cells. Study-wide results and limits: Estimated diversity, derived from one million T cells, was regarded as an underestimate.

A second PCR of about 7 to 11 cycles used a sample-barcoded 5' primer and a J-beta primer mix. Every single cDNA molecule received a tag from a template-switch adaptor with 12 random nucleotides. One entry per CDR3 protein, called by TCRdb with MiXCR from the 5' RACE reads. This sample yields 800,000 to 900,000 distinct CDR3 sequences, of which about 62% are seen a single time; around 30% belongs to the top ten. CDR1 is MDHEN and CDR2 is SYDVKM in the germline V gene. This CDR3 has 12 amino acids. Deletions cut 6 bases from V and 6 bases from J, with 8 bases between. Concerning this clonotype itself: Its antigen remains unidentified.

Every sample had a minimum of 6.5 million PBMCs isolated. Sample: blood. The receptor comes from a man aged 25-40 years in good health. The V gene is TRBV28, the J gene TRBJ2-2, with unresolved D. The CDR3 is CASRRWSGELFF. In nucleotides, the CDR3 is TGTGCCAGCAGGCGATGGTCCGGGGAGCTGTTTTTT.